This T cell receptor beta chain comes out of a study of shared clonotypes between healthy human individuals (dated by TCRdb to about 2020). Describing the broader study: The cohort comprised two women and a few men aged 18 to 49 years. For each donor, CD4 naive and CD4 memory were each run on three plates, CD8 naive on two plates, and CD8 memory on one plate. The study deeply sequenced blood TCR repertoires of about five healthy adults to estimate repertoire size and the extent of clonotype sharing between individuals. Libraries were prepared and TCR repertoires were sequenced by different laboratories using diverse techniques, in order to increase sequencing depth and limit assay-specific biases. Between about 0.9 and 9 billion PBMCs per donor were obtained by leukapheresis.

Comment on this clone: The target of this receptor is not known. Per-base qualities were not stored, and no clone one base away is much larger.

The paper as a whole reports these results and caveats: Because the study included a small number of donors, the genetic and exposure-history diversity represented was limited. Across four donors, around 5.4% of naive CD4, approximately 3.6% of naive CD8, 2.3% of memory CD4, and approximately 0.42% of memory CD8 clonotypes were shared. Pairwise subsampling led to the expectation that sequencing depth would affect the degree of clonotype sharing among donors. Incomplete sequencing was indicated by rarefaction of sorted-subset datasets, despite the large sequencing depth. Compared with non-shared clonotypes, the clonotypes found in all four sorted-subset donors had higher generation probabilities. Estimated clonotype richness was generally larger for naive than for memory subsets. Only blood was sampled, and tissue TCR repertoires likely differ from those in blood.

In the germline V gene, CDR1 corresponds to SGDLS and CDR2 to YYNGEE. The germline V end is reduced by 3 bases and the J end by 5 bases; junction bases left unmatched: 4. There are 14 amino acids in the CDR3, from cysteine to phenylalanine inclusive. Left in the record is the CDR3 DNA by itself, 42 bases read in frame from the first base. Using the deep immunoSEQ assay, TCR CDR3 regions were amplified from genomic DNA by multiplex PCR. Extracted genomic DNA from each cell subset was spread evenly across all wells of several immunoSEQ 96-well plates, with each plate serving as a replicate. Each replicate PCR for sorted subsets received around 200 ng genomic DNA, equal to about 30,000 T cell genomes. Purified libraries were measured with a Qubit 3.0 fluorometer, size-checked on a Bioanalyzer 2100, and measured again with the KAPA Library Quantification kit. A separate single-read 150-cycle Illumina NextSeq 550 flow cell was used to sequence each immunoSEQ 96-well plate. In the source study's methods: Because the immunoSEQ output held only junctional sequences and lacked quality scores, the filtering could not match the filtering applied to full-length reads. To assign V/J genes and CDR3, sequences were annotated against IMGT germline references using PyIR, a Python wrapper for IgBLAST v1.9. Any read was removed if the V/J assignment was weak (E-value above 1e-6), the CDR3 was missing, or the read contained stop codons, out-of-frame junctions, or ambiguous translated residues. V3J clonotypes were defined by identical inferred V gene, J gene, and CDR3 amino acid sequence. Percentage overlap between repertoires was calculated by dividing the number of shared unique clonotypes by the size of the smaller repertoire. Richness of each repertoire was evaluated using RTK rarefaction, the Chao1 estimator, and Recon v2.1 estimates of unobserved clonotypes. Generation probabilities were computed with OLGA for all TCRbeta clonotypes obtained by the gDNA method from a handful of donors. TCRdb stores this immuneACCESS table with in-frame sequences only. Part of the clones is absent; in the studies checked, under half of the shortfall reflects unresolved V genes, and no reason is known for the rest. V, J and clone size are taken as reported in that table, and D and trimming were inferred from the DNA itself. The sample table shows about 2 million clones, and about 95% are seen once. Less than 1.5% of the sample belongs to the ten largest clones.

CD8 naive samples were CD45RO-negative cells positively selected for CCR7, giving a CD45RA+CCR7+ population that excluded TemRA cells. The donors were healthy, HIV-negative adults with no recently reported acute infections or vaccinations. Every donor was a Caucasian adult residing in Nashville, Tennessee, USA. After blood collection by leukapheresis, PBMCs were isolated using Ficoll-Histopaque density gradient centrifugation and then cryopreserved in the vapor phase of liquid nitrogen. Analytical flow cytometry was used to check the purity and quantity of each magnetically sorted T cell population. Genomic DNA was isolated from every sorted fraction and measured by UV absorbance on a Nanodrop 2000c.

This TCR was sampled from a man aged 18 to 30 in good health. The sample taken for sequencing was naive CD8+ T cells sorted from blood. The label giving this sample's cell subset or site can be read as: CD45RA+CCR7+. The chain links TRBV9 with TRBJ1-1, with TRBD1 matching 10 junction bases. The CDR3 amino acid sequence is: CASSETGGPTEAFF. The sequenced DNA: TGTGCCAGCAGCGAGACAGGGGGCCCTACTGAAGCTTTCTTT.